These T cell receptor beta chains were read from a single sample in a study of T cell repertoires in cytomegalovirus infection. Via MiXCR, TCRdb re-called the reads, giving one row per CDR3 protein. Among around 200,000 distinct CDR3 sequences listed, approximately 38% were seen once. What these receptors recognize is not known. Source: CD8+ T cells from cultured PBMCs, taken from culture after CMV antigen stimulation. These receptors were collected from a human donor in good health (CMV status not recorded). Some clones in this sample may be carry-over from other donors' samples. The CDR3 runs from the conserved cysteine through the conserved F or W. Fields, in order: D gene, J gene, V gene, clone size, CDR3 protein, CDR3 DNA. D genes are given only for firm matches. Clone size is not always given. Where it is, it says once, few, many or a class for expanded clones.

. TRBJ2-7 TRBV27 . CASSKGGGNFYEQYF TGTGCCAGCAGCAAGGGGGGAGGAAACTTCTACGAGCAGTACTTC
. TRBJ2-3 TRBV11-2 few CASSLDFPDTQYF TGTGCCAGCAGCTTAGACTTTCCGGATACGCAGTATTTT
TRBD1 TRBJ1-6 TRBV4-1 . CASSPRDREGDNSPLHF TGCGCCAGCAGCCCCCGGGACAGGGAAGGAGATAATTCACCCCTCCACTTT
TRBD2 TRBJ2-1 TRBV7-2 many CASSLGLAGGENEQFF TGTGCCAGCAGCCTCGGACTAGCGGGAGGTGAGAATGAGCAGTTCTTC
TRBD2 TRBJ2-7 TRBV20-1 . CSAPRLGAGANYEQYF TGCAGTGCTCCCCGACTGGGAGCGGGAGCTAACTACGAGCAGTACTTC
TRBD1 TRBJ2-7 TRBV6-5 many CASSSRDSASYEQYF TGTGCCAGCAGTTCCCGGGACAGTGCTTCCTACGAGCAGTACTTC
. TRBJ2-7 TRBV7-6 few CASSPGITPNEQYF TGTGCCAGCAGCCCGGGGATTACCCCCAACGAGCAGTACTTC
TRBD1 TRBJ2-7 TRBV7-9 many CASSLTGTGLYEQYF TGTGCCAGCAGTTTAACCGGGACAGGGCTCTACGAGCAGTACTTC
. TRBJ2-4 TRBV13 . CASSSQGGGGKNIQYF TGTGCCAGCAGCTCGCAGGGCGGGGGCGGCAAAAACATTCAGTACTTC
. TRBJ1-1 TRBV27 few CASSFSAPGSGTEAFF TGTGCCAGCAGTTTTAGTGCCCCGGGGTCCGGCACTGAAGCTTTCTTT
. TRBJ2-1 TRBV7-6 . CASSLVELRGHEQFF TGTGCCAGCAGCTTAGTGGAACTCAGGGGCCATGAGCAGTTCTTC